This TCR beta chain was profiled in a study of T cells in tuberculosis. Time point reported: new active TB diagnosis, blood taken before or within 7 days of starting treatment. The V gene's germline CDR1 is MNHNS and CDR2 SASEGT. CDR3 length: 14 residues. With 5 bases clipped from V and 8 bases from J, the junction kept 9 bases outside the gene matches. Assay used: immunoSEQ multiplex PCR; TCRdb lists only in-frame clones, some missing. The table shows under 50,000 clones, with approximately 93% occurring only once. This chain connects TRBV6-1 to TRBJ2-3; TRBD2 matches 8 bases. Source: PBMCs, taken at tuberculosis diagnosis. The receptor was isolated from an adult with tuberculosis. CDR3 region: CASSPLAARGTQYF. The CDR3 bases are TGTGCCAGCAGTCCACTAGCGGCCCGGGGTACGCAGTATTTT.